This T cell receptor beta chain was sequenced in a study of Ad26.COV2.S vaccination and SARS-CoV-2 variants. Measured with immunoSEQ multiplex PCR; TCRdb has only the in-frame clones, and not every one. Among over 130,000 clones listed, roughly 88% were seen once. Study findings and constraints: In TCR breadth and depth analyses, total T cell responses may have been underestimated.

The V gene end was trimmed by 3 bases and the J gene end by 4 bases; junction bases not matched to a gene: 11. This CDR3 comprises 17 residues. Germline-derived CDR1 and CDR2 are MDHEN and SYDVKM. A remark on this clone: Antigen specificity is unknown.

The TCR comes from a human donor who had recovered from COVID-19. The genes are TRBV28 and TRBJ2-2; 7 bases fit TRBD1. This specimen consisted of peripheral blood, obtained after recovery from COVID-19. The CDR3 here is CASSFLRQGRRTGELFF. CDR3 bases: TGTGCCAGCAGTTTCCTCCGACAGGGAAGGCGCACCGGGGAGCTGTTTTTT.